The source of this TCR beta chain is a study of blood T cell repertoires in COVID-19. Across the study: Italy, Spain and the United States were the sources of the convalescent and acute COVID-19 samples.

This CDR3 region has 18 residues. Unmatched junction bases numbered 13, after V lost 4 bases and J lost 0 bases. Per germline, CDR1 MGHRA and CDR2 YSYEKL. Original processing notes: Amplification with reference gene primers provided the estimates of nucleated cell counts. Measured with immunoSEQ multiplex PCR; TCRdb has only the in-frame clones, and not every one. V, J and clone size are taken as reported in that table, and D and trimming were inferred from the DNA itself. The table records around 200,000 clones, about 91% of them present only once. Sequencing was done on a sample of PBMCs or T cells enriched from blood (not recorded which). The chain has TRBV4-1 and TRBJ2-7; 9 bases are shared with TRBD2. The source is a woman between 40 and 55 years old with acute COVID-19. CDR3 in amino acids: CASSRGTGSGGISYEQYF. CDR3 DNA sequence: TGCGCCAGCAGCCGGGGGACTGGTAGCGGGGGAATCTCCTACGAGCAGTACTTC.